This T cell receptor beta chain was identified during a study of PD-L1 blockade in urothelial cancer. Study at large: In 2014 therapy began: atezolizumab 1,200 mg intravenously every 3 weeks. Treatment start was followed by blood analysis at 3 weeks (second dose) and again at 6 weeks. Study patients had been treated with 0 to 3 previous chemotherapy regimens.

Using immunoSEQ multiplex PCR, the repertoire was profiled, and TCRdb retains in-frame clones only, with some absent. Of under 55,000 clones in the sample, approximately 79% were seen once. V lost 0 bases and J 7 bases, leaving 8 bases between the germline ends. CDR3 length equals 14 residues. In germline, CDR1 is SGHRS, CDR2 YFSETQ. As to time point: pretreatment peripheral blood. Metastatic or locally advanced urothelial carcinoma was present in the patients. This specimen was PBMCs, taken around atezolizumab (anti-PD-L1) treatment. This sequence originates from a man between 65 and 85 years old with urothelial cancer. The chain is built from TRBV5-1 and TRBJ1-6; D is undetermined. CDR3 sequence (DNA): TGCGCCAGCAGCTTGGATCCCGGGAATTCACCCCTCCACTTT. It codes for CASSLDPGNSPLHF.